The clone carrying this TCR beta chain was observed a handful of times. The target antigen is unknown. The sample belongs to a study of beta chain features in type 1 diabetes. Findings and limits, study-wide: In all four CD4+ subsets, TCRB CDR3 length was significantly, moderately reduced in type 1 diabetes. The VDJ junctions of type 1 diabetes patients carried fewer insertions and more deletions.

On average, the one heparinised blood draw given by each donor was 90 to 150 mL. Each population that was sorted was more than 95% pure. V lost 4 bases and J lost 7, with 14 bases in between. The CDR3 runs 14 residues. CDR1 is LGHNT, CDR2 FRNRAP, per germline. Every isolated RNA sample was fully reverse transcribed, so sequencing captured expressed TCRB transcripts. Libraries were prepared by immunoSEQ multiplex PCR; TCRdb keeps only in-frame clonotypes and omits some of them. Counted here are 350,000 to 450,000 clones, approximately 13% occurring once; the ten biggest clones make up less than 0.04%. The source of this sequence is a man in his thirties or forties in good health. This sequence joins TRBV12-5 and TRBJ2-1; perhaps TRBD1 as D (6 bases). Sequenced input: naive CD4+ T cells from blood. The CDR3 bases are TGTGCTAGTGGTTCACAGGGAAGGCTAAATGAGCAGTTCTTC. Translating it yields CASGSQGRLNEQFF.